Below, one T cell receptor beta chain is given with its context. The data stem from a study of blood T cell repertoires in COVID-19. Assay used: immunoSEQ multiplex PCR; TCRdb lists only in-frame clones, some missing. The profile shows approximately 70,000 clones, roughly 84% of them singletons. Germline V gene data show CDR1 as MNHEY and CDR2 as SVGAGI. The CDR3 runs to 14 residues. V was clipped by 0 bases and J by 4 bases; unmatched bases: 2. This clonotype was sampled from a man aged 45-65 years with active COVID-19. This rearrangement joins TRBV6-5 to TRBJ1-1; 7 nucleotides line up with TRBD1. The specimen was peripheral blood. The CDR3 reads CASSYSYRGTEAFF. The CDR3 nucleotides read TGTGCCAGCAGTTACTCCTACAGGGGCACTGAAGCTTTCTTT.